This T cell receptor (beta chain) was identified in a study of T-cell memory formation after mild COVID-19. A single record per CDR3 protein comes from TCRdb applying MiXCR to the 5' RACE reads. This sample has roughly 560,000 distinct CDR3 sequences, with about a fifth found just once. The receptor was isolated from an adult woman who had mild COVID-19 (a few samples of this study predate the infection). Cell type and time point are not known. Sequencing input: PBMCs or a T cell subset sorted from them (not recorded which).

CDR3 region: CASSEGDFGNYGYTF. CDR3 in DNA: TGCGCCAGCAGCGAGGGGGACTTCGGCAACTATGGCTACACCTTC. The gene calls are TRBV5-1 and TRBJ1-2; weak D call: TRBD1 (6 bases). The CDR3 is 15 amino acids. The V and J ends lost 4 bases and 2 bases respectively, with 15 bases between them. Germline V gives CDR1 SGHRS, CDR2 YFSETQ.